This T cell receptor beta chain came from a study of T cell repertoires in cytomegalovirus infection. Study details: Evidence of both CMV infection and a matching HLA type came from public TCR beta signatures.

Whole-study results and caveats: Summed frequency of shared TCR beta families picked out CMV carriers who also had the relevant HLA. HLA-C-restricted CMV-specific TCR beta clonotypes prevailed in the ex vivo response.

TCRdb independently ran MiXCR on the reads; one entry per CDR3 protein. The sample yields 150,000 or so distinct CDR3 sequences, about 20% seen once. To note about this clonotype: Its antigen is unidentified.

The CDR3 is made up of 14 amino acids. The junction had 9 bases not matched to a gene; V was cut back by 3 bases and J by 7 bases. Germline V lookup: CDR1 SGHKS, CDR2 YYEKEE (reference sequence). The chain joins TRBV5-5 to TRBJ2-7; 8 nucleotides align to TRBD1. The TCR originated in a human donor in good health (CMV status not recorded). Some clones in this sample may be carry-over from other donors' samples. Sequencing was carried out using PBMCs. CDR3 nucleotides: TGTGCCAGCAGCTCCGGACAGGGATTGAGGGAGCAGTACTTC. Translation: CASSSGQGLREQYF.